Each of the 15 T cell receptor beta chains below was sequenced from the same sample in a study of cytotoxic CD8 clonotypes in ibrutinib-treated CLL. This table comes from immunoSEQ multiplex PCR, and its TCRdb copy is limited to in-frame clones, with some not included. This sample carries about 70,000 clones, about nine tenths of them seen once, and the ten largest clones take 3.1%. The input for sequencing was PBMCs, taken after 12 months of ibrutinib treatment. These receptors came from a human donor with chronic lymphocytic leukemia.

The chain recombines TRBV5-4 with TRBJ2-2, with no clear D. The V end lost 1 base, the J end lost 1 base, and 8 bases lay between the germline ends. Germline CDR1 reads SGHNT; CDR2 reads YYREEE (reference sequence). The CDR3 is made up of 15 amino acids. The CDR3: CASSLSLLNTGELFF. The CDR3 bases are TGTGCCAGCAGCTTGTCACTACTGAACACCGGGGAGCTGTTTTTT. The full variable domain, in which reference TRBV5-4 and TRBJ2-2 provide the parts outside the CDR3, is ETGVTQSPTHLIKTRGQQVTLRCSSQSGHNTVSWYQQALGQGPQFIFQYYREEENGRGNFPPRFSGLQFPNYSSELNVNALELDDSALYLCASSLSLLNTGELFFGEGSRLTVL.

This clone appeared once. The CDR3 sequence: CASSYSKGGDNEQFF. CDR3 DNA: TGTGCCAGCAGTTACTCGAAAGGAGGAGACAATGAGCAGTTCTTC. The chain combines TRBV6-7 with TRBJ2-1; possible D gene TRBD2, 5 bases. TRBV6-7 is noted as an ORF with a role that remains uncertain. The CDR3 is made up of 15 amino acids. The V gene lost 0 bases and the J gene lost 5 bases, with 11 bases spanning the gap.

This chain links TRBV7-6 with TRBJ1-4, with D maybe TRBD1 (6 bases). Per germline, CDR1 SGHVS and CDR2 FNYEAQ. This CDR3 region has 18 residues. Between the trimmed V and J ends, which lost 0 bases and 1 base, there was a span of 15 bases. DNA of the CDR3: TGTGCCAGCAGCTTAGCCTTGCCCTCCAGGGGAACTAATGAAAAACTGTTTTTT. Translated, it gives CASSLALPSRGTNEKLFF.

The chain recombines TRBV4-1 with TRBJ2-7, with D perhaps TRBD1 or TRBD2 (6 bases each). Trimming stripped 1 base from V and 2 bases from J, with 15 bases between. The CDR3 runs 16 residues. CDR1 and CDR2 (germline): MGHRA, YSYEKL. The DNA of the CDR3 is TGCGCCAGCAGCCAAGGGGAGGCAGGGGAAGCCTACGAGCAGTACTTC. Residues: CASSQGEAGEAYEQYF.

In this sample, this clone turned up a few times. The rearrangement links TRBV18 to TRBJ2-7; TRBD2 might be the D (5 bases). CDR3 length equals 14 residues. Deletions cut 0 bases from V and 1 base from J, with 7 bases between. Germline lookup yields CDR1 KGHSH and CDR2 LQKENI. The CDR3 DNA reads as TGTGCCAGCTCACCACCGGAGGAGTCCTACGAGCAGTACTTC. Translating it yields CASSPPEESYEQYF.

CDR3 nucleotides: TGCGCCAGCAGCCAAGATATAGAAGTGGCAAACCCTAACTATGGCTACACCTTC. Translating gives CASSQDIEVANPNYGYTF. The gene calls are TRBV4-1 and TRBJ1-2; D call uncertain. V was shortened by 0 bases and J by 0 bases, with 17 bases between the two germline ends. Germline V gene sequence: CDR1 MGHRA, CDR2 YSYEKL. The CDR3 runs to 18 residues.

V usage is TRBV11-3 and J usage is TRBJ2-1, with 7 bases identical to TRBD2. This CDR3 comprises 12 residues. V lost 4 bases and J lost 9; bases outside the gene matches: 3. Per germline, CDR1 SGHNT and CDR2 YENEEA. The CDR3 loop is CASSSGLREQFF. The CDR3 nucleotides are TGTGCCAGCAGCTCGGGACTACGTGAGCAGTTCTTC.

In this sample, this clone turned up once. The rearrangement links TRBV27 to TRBJ2-3; D may be TRBD2 (5 bases). V lost 5 bases, J lost 4 bases, and 16 bases lay in between. From germline, CDR1 is MNHEY and CDR2 SMNVEV (reference sequence). This CDR3 has 15 amino acids. The CDR3, as DNA: TGTGCCAGCAGTACCCTAGCAACATCGTCAGATACGCAGTATTTT. Translating gives CASSTLATSSDTQYF.

This chain connects TRBV7-9 to TRBJ2-3; D may match TRBD1 or TRBD2 (5 bases each). Per the germline V gene, CDR1 is SEHNR and CDR2 is FQNEAQ (reference sequence). This CDR3 is built from 13 residues. The V end was cut by 11 bases, the J end by 4 bases, with 16 bases between. The CDR3 here is CAHVGGGPDTQYF. The CDR3 DNA reads TGTGCCCATGTTGGGGGTGGCCCAGATACGCAGTATTTT.

The chain has TRBV19 and TRBJ1-1; 8 positions match TRBD1. Germline CDR1 is LNHDA and CDR2 is SQIVND (reference sequence). The CDR3 is made up of 15 amino acids. V shed 8 bases and J 1 base; nucleotides not matched to a gene: 9. CDR3 nucleotide sequence: TGTGCCAGTGATGGCAGGGGGCTCGAGAACACTGAAGCTTTCTTT. It translates to CASDGRGLENTEAFF.

The chain combines TRBV5-1 with TRBJ1-2; the D is unclear. There are 14 residues in the CDR3. The germline V gene encodes CDR1 SGHRS and CDR2 YFSETQ. Trimming removed 0 bases at V and 4 bases at J, with 10 bases between. CDR3 bases: TGCGCCAGCAGCTTGGACAGCCCTTTCTATGGCTACACCTTC. Protein sequence: CASSLDSPFYGYTF.

The genes are TRBV28 and TRBJ1-5, with D unresolved. The germline V and J ends were trimmed by 3 bases and 4 bases, with 10 bases remaining between them. Germline V gives CDR1 MDHEN, CDR2 SYDVKM. This CDR3 has 14 residues. In DNA form, the CDR3 reads TGTGCCAGCAGTTTGTCTCCTCTTAATCAGCCCCAGCATTTT. Protein sequence: CASSLSPLNQPQHF.

The rearrangement joins TRBV15 to TRBJ2-1, with 9 nucleotides matching TRBD1. Germline CDR1 is LNHNV and CDR2 is YYDKDF (reference sequence). J gave up 3 bases and V 1 base, and 1 base lay outside the gene matches. The CDR3 is 15 residues long. Here the CDR3 DNA reads TGTGCCACCAGCAGAGCGGACAGGGGCTACAATGAGCAGTTCTTC. Translation: CATSRADRGYNEQFF.

This CDR3 reads CASSIVYGSSGNTIYF. For the CDR3, the DNA is TGTGCCAGTAGTATTGTTTACGGGTCTTCTGGAAACACCATATATTTT. The chain carries TRBV19 and TRBJ1-3; D is unresolved. This CDR3 comprises 16 residues. Trimming shortened V by 3 bases and J by 1 base, and 13 bases separated the two germline ends. Germline V lookup: CDR1 LNHDA, CDR2 SQIVND (reference sequence).

The gene calls are TRBV6-6 and TRBJ1-3; 7 bases are a match to TRBD1. Germline loops: CDR1 MNHNY, CDR2 SVGAGI (reference sequence). J gave up 7 bases and V 6 bases, and 12 bases lay outside the gene matches. The CDR3 runs 15 residues. CDR3 amino acids: CASRLQGMRGNTIYF. The CDR3 coding sequence is TGTGCCAGCAGGCTACAGGGGATGAGGGGTAACACCATATATTTT.